This T cell receptor (beta chain) was observed in a study of regulatory T cells in long-lasting Graves disease. This CDR3 spans 12 amino acids. Germline CDR1 and CDR2: DFQATT and SNEGSKA (reference sequence). The ends lost 4 bases at V and 13 bases at J; junction bases unmatched: 7. Noted time point: newly diagnosed GD, antithyroid drugs for less than 3 months. Following extraction of RNA from PBMCs, that RNA was used to make the TCR library. Library construction for TCR beta used iRepertoire HTBI primers and Arm-PCR of CDR3 regions. From the multiplex PCR reads, TCRdb called clonotypes with MiXCR, one entry per CDR3 protein. This sample carries about 620,000 distinct CDR3 sequences, 15% to 20% of them seen once, and the ten largest clones take approximately 18%. These data are also associated with another study on T cells in Graves' hyperthyroidism and ophthalmopathy.

This receptor was obtained from a woman in her 30s with Graves disease. The gene calls are TRBV20-1 and TRBJ1-2, with TRBD1 matching 12 bases. The sample was peripheral blood mononuclear cells (PBMCs), taken at new diagnosis, from a patient treated with antithyroid drugs. The DNA of the CDR3 is TGCAGTGCTATACCGGGACAGGGGGCCGTCACCTTC. This encodes CSAIPGQGAVTF.